This is a list of T cell receptor beta chains from one sample in a study of blood T cell repertoires in COVID-19. Sequenced by immunoSEQ multiplex PCR; TCRdb stores in-frame clones only, minus some. The table has approximately 300,000 clones, 87% seen once. Sequencing was performed on peripheral blood. The receptors were gathered from a man aged 18 to 30 with active or convalescent COVID-19. CDR3s include the opening cysteine and the closing phenylalanine or tryptophan. D genes are given only for firm matches. Not all rows give a size; the values are once, few, many and, for expanded clones, a class.

V gene: TRBV24-1
clone size: NA
J gene: TRBJ1-5
D gene: TRBD1
CDR3 protein: CATSDPGTGGEYSNQPQHF
CDR3 DNA: TGTGCCACCAGTGATCCCGGGACAGGGGGAGAATATAGCAATCAGCCCCAGCATTTT

V gene: TRBV28
clone size: NA
J gene: TRBJ2-7
D gene: NA
CDR3 protein: CASSFLAGGHEQYF
CDR3 DNA: TGTGCCAGCAGTTTTTTGGCTGGGGGCCACGAGCAGTACTTC

V gene: TRBV13
clone size: once
J gene: TRBJ2-7
D gene: TRBD2
CDR3 protein: CASSARTSGRFYEQYF
CDR3 DNA: TGTGCCAGCAGCGCACGGACTAGCGGGAGATTCTACGAGCAGTACTTC

V gene: TRBV5-1
clone size: NA
J gene: TRBJ2-1
D gene: TRBD1
CDR3 protein: CASSPGGTGSGEQFF
CDR3 DNA: TGCGCCAGCAGCCCAGGGGGCACGGGGTCGGGTGAGCAGTTCTTC

V gene: TRBV25-1
clone size: once
J gene: TRBJ1-1
D gene: NA
CDR3 protein: CASSDRYFEAFF
CDR3 DNA: TGTGCCAGCAGTGATCGATACTTTGAAGCTTTCTTT

V gene: TRBV28
clone size: NA
J gene: TRBJ1-5
D gene: NA
CDR3 protein: CASSLGTNSNQPQHF
CDR3 DNA: TGTGCCAGCAGTTTGGGGACAAATAGCAATCAGCCCCAGCATTTT

V gene: TRBV11-2
clone size: once
J gene: TRBJ1-1
D gene: NA
CDR3 protein: CASSSSPLEAFF
CDR3 DNA: TGTGCCAGCAGCTCGTCCCCCCTTGAAGCTTTCTTT

V gene: TRBV7-2
clone size: NA
J gene: TRBJ2-2
D gene: NA
CDR3 protein: CASSLVRGDGGELFF
CDR3 DNA: TGTGCCAGCAGCTTAGTCAGGGGAGACGGCGGGGAGCTGTTTTTT

V gene: TRBV6-5
clone size: NA
J gene: TRBJ1-1
D gene: NA
CDR3 protein: CASSAYGGDTEAFF
CDR3 DNA: TGTGCCAGCAGCGCATACGGGGGAGACACTGAAGCTTTCTTT

V gene: TRBV7-8
clone size: few
J gene: TRBJ1-1
D gene: NA
CDR3 protein: CASSLEREGEAFF
CDR3 DNA: TGTGCCAGCAGCTTAGAGAGGGAAGGGGAAGCTTTCTTT

V gene: TRBV6-5
clone size: NA
J gene: TRBJ1-2
D gene: TRBD1
CDR3 protein: CASSKGASGYTF
CDR3 DNA: TGTGCCAGCAGTAAGGGGGCTAGCGGCTACACCTTC

V gene: TRBV4-1
clone size: NA
J gene: TRBJ2-7
D gene: TRBD2
CDR3 protein: CASSQTSGSTYEQYF
CDR3 DNA: TGCGCCAGCAGCCAAACTAGCGGGAGCACCTACGAGCAGTACTTC

V gene: TRBV12-3/TRBV12-4
clone size: NA
J gene: TRBJ1-5
D gene: NA
CDR3 protein: CASSFGFNQPQHF
CDR3 DNA: TGTGCCAGCAGTTTCGGGTTTAATCAGCCCCAGCATTTT

V gene: TRBV4-1
clone size: NA
J gene: TRBJ2-7
D gene: NA
CDR3 protein: CASSFSREVGEQYF
CDR3 DNA: TGCGCCAGCAGCTTTTCCAGGGAGGTAGGAGAGCAGTACTTC

V gene: TRBV6-5
clone size: NA
J gene: TRBJ2-7
D gene: NA
CDR3 protein: CASRRGDSYEQYF
CDR3 DNA: TGTGCCAGCCGGAGGGGCGATTCCTACGAGCAGTACTTC

V gene: TRBV21-1
clone size: NA
J gene: TRBJ2-7
D gene: NA
CDR3 protein: CASSKAREGYEQYF
CDR3 DNA: TGTGCCAGCAGCAAAGCGAGGGAGGGCTACGAGCAGTACTTC

V gene: TRBV18
clone size: NA
J gene: TRBJ1-6
D gene: NA
CDR3 protein: CASSPGGADNSPLHF
CDR3 DNA: TGTGCCAGCTCACCAGGGGGGGCGGATAATTCACCCCTCCACTTT

V gene: TRBV27
clone size: NA
J gene: TRBJ1-1
D gene: NA
CDR3 protein: CASKQGFDRGTEAFF
CDR3 DNA: TGTGCCAGCAAGCAGGGTTTTGATAGGGGCACTGAAGCTTTCTTT

V gene: TRBV15
clone size: NA
J gene: TRBJ1-2
D gene: TRBD1
CDR3 protein: CATSMIQGNYGYTF
CDR3 DNA: TGTGCCACCAGCATGATACAGGGGAACTATGGCTACACCTTC

V gene: TRBV5-5
clone size: NA
J gene: TRBJ2-5
D gene: NA
CDR3 protein: CASRSGPSAQETQYF
CDR3 DNA: TGTGCCAGCAGATCTGGACCTAGCGCCCAAGAGACCCAGTACTTC

V gene: TRBV28
clone size: NA
J gene: TRBJ2-7
D gene: TRBD2
CDR3 protein: CASSKWTSGTYEQYF
CDR3 DNA: TGTGCCAGCAGTAAATGGACTAGCGGGACCTACGAGCAGTACTTC

V gene: TRBV10-2
clone size: NA
J gene: TRBJ2-1
D gene: TRBD2
CDR3 protein: CASSDLAGRSYNEQFF
CDR3 DNA: TGCGCCAGCAGTGATCTAGCGGGACGATCCTACAATGAGCAGTTCTTC

V gene: TRBV10-1
clone size: NA
J gene: TRBJ1-3
D gene: NA
CDR3 protein: CASNERQASLSGNTIYF
CDR3 DNA: TGCGCCAGCAATGAAAGACAGGCGAGCCTCTCTGGAAACACCATATATTTT

V gene: TRBV12-3/TRBV12-4
clone size: NA
J gene: TRBJ2-1
D gene: NA
CDR3 protein: CASTTSRNEQFF
CDR3 DNA: TGTGCCAGCACCACTAGCCGCAATGAGCAGTTCTTC

V gene: TRBV15
clone size: NA
J gene: TRBJ1-1
D gene: NA
CDR3 protein: CATSRDFIDSEAFF
CDR3 DNA: TGTGCCACCAGCAGAGATTTCATCGACAGTGAAGCTTTCTTT

V gene: TRBV20-1
clone size: few
J gene: TRBJ2-7
D gene: TRBD2
CDR3 protein: CSASGSGGGSYEQYF
CDR3 DNA: TGCAGTGCTAGTGGTAGCGGGGGGGGCTCCTACGAGCAGTACTTC

V gene: TRBV5-4
clone size: NA
J gene: TRBJ2-2
D gene: TRBD1
CDR3 protein: CASSFARDRGTGELFF
CDR3 DNA: TGTGCCAGCAGCTTTGCACGGGACAGGGGTACCGGGGAGCTGTTTTTT

V gene: TRBV19
clone size: NA
J gene: TRBJ2-3
D gene: NA
CDR3 protein: CASSTSGGTDTQYF
CDR3 DNA: TGTGCCAGTAGTACGTCCGGAGGCACAGATACGCAGTATTTT

V gene: TRBV7-9
clone size: NA
J gene: TRBJ2-1
D gene: TRBD2
CDR3 protein: CASRSTPGLVSDEQFF
CDR3 DNA: TGTGCCAGCAGATCCACCCCGGGACTAGTCTCGGATGAGCAGTTCTTC

V gene: TRBV6-1
clone size: NA
J gene: TRBJ1-1
D gene: NA
CDR3 protein: CASSEKGHPTEAFF
CDR3 DNA: TGTGCCAGCAGTGAAAAGGGACACCCCACTGAAGCTTTCTTT

V gene: TRBV15
clone size: NA
J gene: TRBJ1-2
D gene: NA
CDR3 protein: CATSRGAKGDYGYTF
CDR3 DNA: TGTGCCACCAGCAGAGGAGCAAAGGGGGACTATGGCTACACCTTC

V gene: TRBV9
clone size: few
J gene: TRBJ1-2
D gene: TRBD1
CDR3 protein: CASSANTQGDYGYTF
CDR3 DNA: TGTGCCAGCAGCGCCAATACTCAGGGGGACTATGGCTACACCTTC

V gene: TRBV28
clone size: NA
J gene: TRBJ1-4
D gene: NA
CDR3 protein: CASSLWTPPNEKLFF
CDR3 DNA: TGTGCCAGCAGTTTATGGACACCGCCTAATGAAAAACTGTTTTTT

V gene: TRBV5-1
clone size: NA
J gene: TRBJ2-1
D gene: NA
CDR3 protein: CASSPAGGGRYNEQFF
CDR3 DNA: TGCGCCAGCAGCCCCGCCGGAGGGGGCCGTTACAATGAGCAGTTCTTC

V gene: TRBV5-1
clone size: NA
J gene: TRBJ2-3
D gene: TRBD1
CDR3 protein: CASSLQGGTDTQYF
CDR3 DNA: TGCGCCAGCAGCTTACAGGGGGGCACAGATACGCAGTATTTT

V gene: TRBV5-1
clone size: NA
J gene: TRBJ2-7
D gene: NA
CDR3 protein: CASSLGQPGVYEQYF
CDR3 DNA: TGCGCCAGCAGCCTAGGACAGCCTGGGGTCTACGAGCAGTACTTC

V gene: TRBV28
clone size: NA
J gene: TRBJ1-6
D gene: TRBD1
CDR3 protein: CASSLQGGAYNSPLHF
CDR3 DNA: TGTGCCAGCAGCCTACAGGGGGGGGCCTATAATTCACCCCTCCACTTT

V gene: TRBV29-1
clone size: NA
J gene: TRBJ1-1
D gene: NA
CDR3 protein: CSGGGPNTEAFF
CDR3 DNA: TGCAGCGGGGGCGGGCCGAACACTGAAGCTTTCTTT

V gene: TRBV6-1
clone size: NA
J gene: TRBJ2-5
D gene: NA
CDR3 protein: CASSANHPGLRYQETQYF
CDR3 DNA: TGTGCCAGCAGTGCGAACCATCCGGGACTCCGGTACCAAGAGACCCAGTACTTC

V gene: TRBV28
clone size: NA
J gene: TRBJ1-2
D gene: NA
CDR3 protein: CASSRSTGIPANYGYTF
CDR3 DNA: TGTGCCAGCAGTCGATCCACAGGGATCCCAGCGAACTATGGCTACACCTTC

V gene: TRBV9
clone size: NA
J gene: TRBJ2-1
D gene: NA
CDR3 protein: CASSVAGGVYEQFF
CDR3 DNA: TGTGCCAGCAGCGTAGCTGGAGGGGTCTATGAGCAGTTCTTC

V gene: TRBV6-5
clone size: NA
J gene: TRBJ2-5
D gene: NA
CDR3 protein: CASSYLSGEETQYF
CDR3 DNA: TGTGCCAGCAGTTACCTCTCAGGGGAAGAGACCCAGTACTTC

V gene: TRBV12-3/TRBV12-4
clone size: once
J gene: TRBJ1-1
D gene: TRBD1
CDR3 protein: CASSQTGEAEAFF
CDR3 DNA: TGTGCCAGCAGTCAGACAGGGGAGGCTGAAGCTTTCTTT

V gene: TRBV4-1
clone size: NA
J gene: TRBJ2-3
D gene: TRBD2
CDR3 protein: CASSLAAGGRTDTQYF
CDR3 DNA: TGCGCCAGCAGCCTCGCAGCGGGGGGGCGGACAGATACGCAGTATTTT

V gene: TRBV10-3
clone size: NA
J gene: TRBJ1-1
D gene: TRBD1
CDR3 protein: CAISEGGGGKTEAFF
CDR3 DNA: TGTGCCATCAGTGAGGGAGGAGGGGGCAAAACTGAAGCTTTCTTT

V gene: TRBV28
clone size: NA
J gene: TRBJ2-1
D gene: TRBD2
CDR3 protein: CASSLFMGGRALGSYNEQFF
CDR3 DNA: TGTGCCAGCAGTTTATTTATGGGCGGGAGGGCCTTAGGGTCCTACAATGAGCAGTTCTTC